This T cell receptor beta chain was identified during a study of identical twins. Study findings and constraints: The authors noted that invariant MAIT and iNKT cells could partly confound zero-insertion analyses. Out-of-frame beta sequences exhibited a weaker degree of excess twin sharing.

Each CDR3 protein gets one entry after TCRdb re-called the 5' RACE reads with MiXCR. The data contain about 570,000 distinct CDR3 sequences, nearly 10% of them singletons. The sample holds a few counts of this clonotype. No antigen is known for it. CDR3 length: 14 amino acids. The junction had 6 bases not matched to a gene; V was cut back by 1 base and J by 6 bases. CDR1 is LGHDT and CDR2 is YNNKEL in the germline V gene (reference sequence). The same specimen was also included in a second study, on yellow fever vaccine responses in identical twins.

The TCR originated in a woman between 18 and 29 years old in good health. This chain connects TRBV3-1 to TRBJ2-7, with TRBD1 identical over 7 bases. Sequencing used PBMCs. CDR3: CASSQVDRASEQYF. The DNA of the CDR3 is TGTGCCAGCAGCCAAGTAGACAGGGCCTCCGAGCAGTACTTC.